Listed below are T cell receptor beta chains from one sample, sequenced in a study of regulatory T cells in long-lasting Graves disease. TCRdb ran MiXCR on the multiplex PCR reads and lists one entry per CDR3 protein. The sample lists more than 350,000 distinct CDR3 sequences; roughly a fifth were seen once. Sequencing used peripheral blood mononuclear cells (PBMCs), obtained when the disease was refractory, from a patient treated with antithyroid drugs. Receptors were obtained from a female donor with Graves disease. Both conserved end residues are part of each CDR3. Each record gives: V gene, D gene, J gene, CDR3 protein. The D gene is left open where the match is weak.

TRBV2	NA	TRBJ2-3	CARRPDTQYF
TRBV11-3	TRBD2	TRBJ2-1	CASSYGGLAGGADNEQFF
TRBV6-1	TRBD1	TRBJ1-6	CASSLGQGVSYNSPLHF
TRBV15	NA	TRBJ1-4	CATKDPGPIGSEKLFF
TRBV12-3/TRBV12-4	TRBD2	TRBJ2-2	CASSFSREPPSPTGELFF
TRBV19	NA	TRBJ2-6	CASSMALDSSGANVLTF
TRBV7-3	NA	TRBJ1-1	CASSMTEHTEAFF
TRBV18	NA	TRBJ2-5	CASSPMETQYF
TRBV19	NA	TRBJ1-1	CASTLGTGLGTEAFF
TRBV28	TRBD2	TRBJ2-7	CASSLLPGLAGLSYYEQDF
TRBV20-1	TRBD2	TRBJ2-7	CSARSLGLAESYEQYF
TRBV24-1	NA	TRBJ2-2	CATSDPGFTGELFF
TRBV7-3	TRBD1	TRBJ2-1	CASSFTGTDYNEQFF